Listed here are 9 T cell receptor beta chains from one sample, sequenced in a study of shared clonotypes between healthy human individuals. Cells designated naive CD8 were CD45RO-negative and were positively selected for CCR7, with terminally differentiated effector memory CD45RA+ cells excluded. Clones were read by immunoSEQ multiplex PCR, and TCRdb kept only the in-frame ones, dropping some. Among fewer than 800,000 clones listed, roughly nine tenths were seen once. Sample: naive CD8+ T cells sorted from blood. These receptors came from a man aged 30 to 45 in good health.

CDR3 DNA: TGTGCCAGCAGCTTAAGCGGGGTTCTGAACACTGAAGCTTTCTTT. Translation gives CASSLSGVLNTEAFF. V usage is TRBV11-2 and J usage is TRBJ1-1; D is ambiguous. Germline loops: CDR1 SGHAT, CDR2 FQNNGV. The ends were cut back, 2 bases at V and 0 bases at J, with 10 bases in the middle. This CDR3 has 15 residues.

The chain carries TRBV6-6 and TRBJ2-1; 10 nucleotides line up with TRBD2. V shed 0 bases, J shed 9 bases, and the junction held 5 bases outside the gene matches. This CDR3 region has 15 residues. Germline assignment: CDR1 MNHNY and CDR2 SVGAGI (reference sequence). The CDR3 nucleotides read TGTGCCAGCAGTTACTCTGAGACTAGCGGGTTTGAGCAGTTCTTC. Its translation: CASSYSETSGFEQFF.

This chain links TRBV7-9 with TRBJ2-3; TRBD2 might be the D (5 bases). Germline-derived CDR1 and CDR2 are SEHNR and FQNEAQ (reference sequence). With 4 bases removed from V and 0 bases from J, the gap between germline ends came to 11 bases. CDR3 length: 15 residues. CDR3 sequence: CASSSPRDSTDTQYF. CDR3 in DNA: TGTGCCAGCAGCTCCCCCCGGGATAGCACAGATACGCAGTATTTT.

The genes are TRBV7-9 and TRBJ2-7; 8 bases fit TRBD1. J lost 4 bases, V lost 5 bases, and 7 bases had no gene match. The CDR3 has 14 residues. Germline loops: CDR1 SEHNR, CDR2 FQNEAQ (reference sequence). The CDR3 bases are TGTGCCAGCAGCACAGGGGGGATTAGGTACGAGCAGTACTTC. As protein: CASSTGGIRYEQYF.

This sequence joins TRBV6-5 and TRBJ1-2; maybe TRBD1 (5 bases). Germline CDR1 MNHEY, CDR2 SVGAGI. Trimming shortened V by 4 bases and J by 8 bases, and 11 bases separated the two germline ends. The CDR3 loop spans 12 amino acids. CDR3 region: CASSFGGVGYTF. CDR3 bases: TGTGCCAGCAGTTTCGGGGGTGTAGGCTACACCTTC.

This clone has just one count. A read error may be the cause here, since a much bigger clone is one base away. The gene calls are TRBV21-1 and TRBJ2-3; the table names TRBD2, a call not compared with the DNA. TRBV21-1 is shown as a pseudogene. CDR3 length: 16 residues. Here the CDR3 reads CASSSRLAGNTDTQYF. CDR3 DNA: TGTGCCAGCAGCTCCCGACTAGCGGGAAACACAGATACGCAGTATTTT.

This rearrangement joins TRBV5-1 to TRBJ2-6, with 8 bases fitting TRBD1. CDR1 is SGHRS and CDR2 is YFSETQ in the germline V gene. CDR3 length: 15 amino acids. Germline trimming cut 3 bases from V and 4 bases from J; bases unmatched to any gene: 3. CDR3 sequence reads: CASSWDRTGANVLTF. In DNA, the CDR3 is TGCGCCAGCAGCTGGGACAGGACCGGGGCCAACGTCCTGACTTTC.

The chain couples TRBV27 to TRBJ2-1; 7 bases are a match to TRBD2. CDR3 size: 15 residues. The V and J ends lost 4 bases and 6 bases, in that order; junction bases with no gene match: 9. In germline, CDR1 is MNHEY, CDR2 SMNVEV (reference sequence). In DNA form, the CDR3 reads TGTGCCAGCAGTTCCCCCCCGGGAGGTTCCAATGAGCAGTTCTTC. It specifies CASSSPPGGSNEQFF.

V gene TRBV9 combines with J gene TRBJ2-3; perhaps TRBD1 as D (5 bases). Between the trimmed V and J ends, which lost 4 bases and 4 bases, there was a span of 10 bases. This CDR3 has 13 residues. Germline loops: CDR1 SGDLS, CDR2 YYNGEE. The CDR3 here is CASSFDSPDTQYF. CDR3 DNA sequence: TGTGCCAGCAGCTTCGACAGCCCAGATACGCAGTATTTT. The full variable domain, completed using reference TRBV9 and TRBJ2-3, is DSGVTQTPKHLITATGQRVTLRCSPRSGDLSVYWYQQSLDQGLQFLIQYYNGEERAKGNILERFSAQQFPDLHSELNLSSLELGDSALYFCASSFDSPDTQYFGPGTRLTVL.